The rows below give T cell receptor beta chains drawn from one sample of a study of radiation and T cells in renal cell carcinoma. The data were produced by immunoSEQ multiplex PCR, yet TCRdb's version contains in-frame clones alone and is incomplete. The profile shows 150,000 to 160,000 clones, roughly 90% of them singletons. The sample consisted of blood, taken from a patient whose treatment included radiotherapy and nephrectomy. All receptors come from a woman between 50 and 59 years old with renal cell carcinoma. CDR3s include the opening cysteine and the closing phenylalanine or tryptophan.

J gene	V gene	CDR3 protein
TRBJ2-5	TRBV5-8	CASSVGQGAGETQYF
TRBJ1-1	TRBV5-1	CASSWQGQGTEAFF
TRBJ1-2	TRBV6-1	CASTPGGVYGYTF
TRBJ2-5	TRBV7-9	CASSLLAENQETQYF
TRBJ2-7	TRBV7-2	CASSSRGLAGGSYEQYF
TRBJ1-1	TRBV2	CASSGPGGVPEAFF
TRBJ2-5	TRBV6-5	CASSVTGGRRETQYF
TRBJ2-1	TRBV10-3	CAISEGHNEQFF
TRBJ2-5	TRBV19	CATGRSKETQYF
TRBJ1-2	TRBV19	CASSIVPWGRAGYTF
TRBJ2-1	TRBV9	CASSVTGQVFNEQFF
-	TRBV6-5	CASKLDPASYEQYF
TRBJ2-1	TRBV2	CASSGLADYNEQFF
TRBJ2-1	TRBV19	CASSMRASGIRGDEQFF
TRBJ1-1	TRBV19	CASSIMAANTEAFF
TRBJ2-1	TRBV19	CAISTSGGAGEQFF
TRBJ2-7	TRBV4-1	CASSRGQGSYEQYF
TRBJ2-7	TRBV5-4	CASSNGQGAPYEQYF
TRBJ2-5	TRBV9	CASSDPSRPETQYF
TRBJ1-3	TRBV9	CASRGTSGNTIYF
TRBJ2-7	TRBV21-1	CASRKQGWDGNEQYF
TRBJ2-2	TRBV6-4	CASSDSAGVTGELFF
TRBJ2-5	TRBV7-9	CASSSPGGAGETQYF
TRBJ2-3	TRBV6-5	CASSYLETGTTDTQYF
TRBJ1-5	TRBV6-1	CASSGVSNQPQHF
TRBJ1-4	TRBV18	CASSPDRVNEKLFF
TRBJ2-1	TRBV7-9	CASSLGGYYYNEQFF